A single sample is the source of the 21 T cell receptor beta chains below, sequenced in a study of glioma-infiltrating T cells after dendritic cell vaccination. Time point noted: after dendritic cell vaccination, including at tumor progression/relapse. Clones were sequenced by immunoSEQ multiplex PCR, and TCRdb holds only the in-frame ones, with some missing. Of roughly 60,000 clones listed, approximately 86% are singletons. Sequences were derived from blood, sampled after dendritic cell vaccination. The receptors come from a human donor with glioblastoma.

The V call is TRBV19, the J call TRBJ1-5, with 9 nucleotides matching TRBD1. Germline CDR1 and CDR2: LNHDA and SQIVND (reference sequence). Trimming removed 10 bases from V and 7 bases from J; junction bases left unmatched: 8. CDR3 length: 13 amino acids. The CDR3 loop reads CATRDRVQQPQHF. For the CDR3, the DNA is TGTGCCACTCGGGACAGGGTACAGCAGCCCCAGCATTTT.

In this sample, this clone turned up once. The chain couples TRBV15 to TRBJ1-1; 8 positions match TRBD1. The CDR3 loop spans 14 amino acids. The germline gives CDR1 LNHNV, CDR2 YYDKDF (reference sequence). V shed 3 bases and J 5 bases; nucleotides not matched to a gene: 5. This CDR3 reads CATSSDRGSTEAFF. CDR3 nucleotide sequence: TGTGCCACCAGCAGTGACAGGGGCTCAACTGAAGCTTTCTTT.

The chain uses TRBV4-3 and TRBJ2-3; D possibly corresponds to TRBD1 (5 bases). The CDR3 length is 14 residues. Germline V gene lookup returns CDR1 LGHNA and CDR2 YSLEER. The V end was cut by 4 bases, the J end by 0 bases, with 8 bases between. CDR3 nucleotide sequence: TGCGCCAGCAGCCCAGGGCCTAGCACAGATACGCAGTATTTT. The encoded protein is CASSPGPSTDTQYF.

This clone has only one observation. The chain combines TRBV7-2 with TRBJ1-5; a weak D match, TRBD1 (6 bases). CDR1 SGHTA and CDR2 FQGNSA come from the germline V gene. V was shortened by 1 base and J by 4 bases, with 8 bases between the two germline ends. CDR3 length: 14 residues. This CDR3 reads CASSLGGRNQPQHF. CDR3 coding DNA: TGTGCCAGCAGCTTAGGGGGGCGAAATCAGCCCCAGCATTTT.

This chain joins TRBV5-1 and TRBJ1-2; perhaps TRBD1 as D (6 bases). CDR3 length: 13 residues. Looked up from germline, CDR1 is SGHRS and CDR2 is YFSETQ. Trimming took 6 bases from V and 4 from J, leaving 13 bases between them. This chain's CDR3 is CASTLQGSYGYTF. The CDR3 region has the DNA TGCGCCAGCACCCTACAGGGTTCCTATGGCTACACCTTC.

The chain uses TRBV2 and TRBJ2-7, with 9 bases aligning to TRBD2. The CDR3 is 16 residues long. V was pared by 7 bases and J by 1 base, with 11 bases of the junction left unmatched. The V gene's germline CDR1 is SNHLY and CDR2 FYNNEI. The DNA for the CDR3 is TGTGCCAGCAACCCATTGGGAACTAGCGGGTCCTACGAGCAGTACTTC. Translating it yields CASNPLGTSGSYEQYF.

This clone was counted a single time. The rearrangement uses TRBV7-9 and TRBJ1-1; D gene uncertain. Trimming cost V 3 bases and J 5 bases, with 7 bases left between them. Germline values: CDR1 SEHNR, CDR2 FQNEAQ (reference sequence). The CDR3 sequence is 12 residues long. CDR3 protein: CASSFALTEAFF. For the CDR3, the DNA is TGTGCCAGCAGCTTTGCACTTACTGAAGCTTTCTTT.

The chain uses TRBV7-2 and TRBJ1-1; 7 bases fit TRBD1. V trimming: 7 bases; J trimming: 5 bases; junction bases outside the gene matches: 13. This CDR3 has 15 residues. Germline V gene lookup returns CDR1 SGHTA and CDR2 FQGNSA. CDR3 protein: CASKRRRGQETEAFF. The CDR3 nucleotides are TGTGCCAGCAAGAGGCGGAGGGGGCAGGAAACTGAAGCTTTCTTT.

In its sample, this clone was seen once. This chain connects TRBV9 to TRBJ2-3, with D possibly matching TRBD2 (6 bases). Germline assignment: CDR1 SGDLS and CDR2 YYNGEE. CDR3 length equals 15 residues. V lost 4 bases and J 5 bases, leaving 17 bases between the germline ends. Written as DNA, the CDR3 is TGTGCCAGCAGCCGACTAGGGGATGGTGGAGATACGCAGTATTTT. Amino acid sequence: CASSRLGDGGDTQYF.

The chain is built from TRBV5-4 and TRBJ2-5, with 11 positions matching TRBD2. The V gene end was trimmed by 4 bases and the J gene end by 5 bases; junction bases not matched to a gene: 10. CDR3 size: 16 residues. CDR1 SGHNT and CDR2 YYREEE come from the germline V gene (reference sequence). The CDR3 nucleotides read TGTGCCAGCAGCCCGGGAGGGGCTAGCGGGGGGGAGACCCAGTACTTC. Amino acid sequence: CASSPGGASGGETQYF.

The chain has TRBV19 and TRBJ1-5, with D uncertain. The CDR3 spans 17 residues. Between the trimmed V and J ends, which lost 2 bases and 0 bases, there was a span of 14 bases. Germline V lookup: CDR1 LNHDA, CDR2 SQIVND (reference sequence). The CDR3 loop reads CASSIMPGSYSNQPQHF. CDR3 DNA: TGTGCCAGTAGTATAATGCCGGGATCATATAGCAATCAGCCCCAGCATTTT. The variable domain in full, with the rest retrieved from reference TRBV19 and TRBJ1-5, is DGGITQSPKYLFRKEGQNVTLSCEQNLNHDAMYWYRQDPGQGLRLIYYSQIVNDFQKGDIAEGYSVSREKKESFPLTVTSAQKNPTAFYLCASSIMPGSYSNQPQHFGDGTRLSIL.

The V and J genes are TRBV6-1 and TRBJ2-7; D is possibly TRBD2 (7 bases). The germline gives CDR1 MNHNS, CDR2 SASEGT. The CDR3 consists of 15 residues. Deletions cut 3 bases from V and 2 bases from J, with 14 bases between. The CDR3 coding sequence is TGTGCCAGCAGTGATGAATGGGGGGGCGCCTACGAGCAGTACTTC. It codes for CASSDEWGGAYEQYF.

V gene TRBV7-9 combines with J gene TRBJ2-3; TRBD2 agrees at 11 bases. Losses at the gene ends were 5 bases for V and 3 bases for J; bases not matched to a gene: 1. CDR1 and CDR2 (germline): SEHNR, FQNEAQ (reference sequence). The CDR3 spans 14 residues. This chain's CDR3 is CASSPSGRTDTQYF. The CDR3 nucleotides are TGTGCCAGCAGCCCTAGCGGGAGGACAGATACGCAGTATTTT. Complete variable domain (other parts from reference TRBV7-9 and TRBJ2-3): DTGVSQNPRHKITKRGQNVTFRCDPISEHNRLYWYRQTLGQGPEFLTYFQNEAQLEKSRLLSDRFSAERPKGSFSTLEIQRTEQGDSAMYLCASSPSGRTDTQYFGPGTRLTVL.

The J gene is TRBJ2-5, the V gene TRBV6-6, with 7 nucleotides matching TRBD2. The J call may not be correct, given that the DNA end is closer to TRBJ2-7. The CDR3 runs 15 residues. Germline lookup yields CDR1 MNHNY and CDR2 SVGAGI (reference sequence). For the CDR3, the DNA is TGTGCCAGCAGTCTCCTAGGTAGCGGGTACTACGAGCAGTACTTC. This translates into CASSLLGSGYYEQYF.

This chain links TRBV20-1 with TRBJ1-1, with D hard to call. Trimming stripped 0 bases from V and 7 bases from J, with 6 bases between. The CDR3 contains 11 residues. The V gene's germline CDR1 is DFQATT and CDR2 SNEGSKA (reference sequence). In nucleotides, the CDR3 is TGCAGTGCTAGAGATGGGAGTGAAGCTTTCTTT. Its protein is CSARDGSEAFF.

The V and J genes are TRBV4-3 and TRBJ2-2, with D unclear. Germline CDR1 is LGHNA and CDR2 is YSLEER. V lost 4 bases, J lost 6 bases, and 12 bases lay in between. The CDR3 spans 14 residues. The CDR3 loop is CASSPVIDSGELFF. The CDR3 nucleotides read TGCGCCAGCAGCCCAGTCATCGATTCCGGGGAGCTGTTTTTT.

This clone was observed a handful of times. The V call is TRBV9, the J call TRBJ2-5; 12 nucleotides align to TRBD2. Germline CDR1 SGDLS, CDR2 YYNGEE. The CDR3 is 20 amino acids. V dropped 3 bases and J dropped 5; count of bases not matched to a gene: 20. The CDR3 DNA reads TGTGCCAGCAGCGCCCCCTTCGGGCTAGCGGGGGGGCGGGGCGGGGAGACCCAGTACTTC. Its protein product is CASSAPFGLAGGRGGETQYF.

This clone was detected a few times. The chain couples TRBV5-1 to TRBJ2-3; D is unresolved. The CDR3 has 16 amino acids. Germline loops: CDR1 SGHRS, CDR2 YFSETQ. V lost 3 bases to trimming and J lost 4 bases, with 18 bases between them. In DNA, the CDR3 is TGCGCCAGCAGCTCTTTTGGCCGATTCGAGGCAGATACGCAGTATTTT. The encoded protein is CASSSFGRFEADTQYF.

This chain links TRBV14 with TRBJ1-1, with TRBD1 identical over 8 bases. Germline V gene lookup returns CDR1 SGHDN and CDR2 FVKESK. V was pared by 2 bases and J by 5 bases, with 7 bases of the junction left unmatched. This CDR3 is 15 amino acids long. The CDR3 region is CASSQLQGARTEAFF. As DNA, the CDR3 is TGTGCCAGCAGCCAACTCCAGGGGGCTAGAACTGAAGCTTTCTTT.

The CDR3 nucleotides read TGTGCCAGCAGCTACCCCAGAGGAGGGTCCTACGAGCAGTACTTC. It encodes CASSYPRGGSYEQYF. V gene TRBV7-9 combines with J gene TRBJ2-7, with D possibly matching TRBD2 (6 bases). This CDR3 has 15 amino acids. Trimming pared 4 bases from V and 1 base from J, leaving 14 bases between. Per the germline V gene, CDR1 is SEHNR and CDR2 is FQNEAQ (reference sequence).

CDR3 coding DNA: TGCGCCAGCAGCCAAGCCCCTATCGGACAGTTTAATGAAAAACTGTTTTTT. Amino acid sequence: CASSQAPIGQFNEKLFF. This chain joins TRBV4-3 and TRBJ1-4; perhaps TRBD1 as D (6 bases). From germline, CDR1 is LGHNA and CDR2 YSLEER. This CDR3 region has 17 residues. Trimming shortened V by 1 base and J by 4 bases, and 16 bases separated the two germline ends.